This TCR beta chain was identified during a study of cytotoxic CD8 clonotypes in ibrutinib-treated CLL. Sequencing used immunoSEQ multiplex PCR; TCRdb keeps in-frame clones, though not all of them. Here the sample spans some 150,000 clones, about four fifths being singletons. Study-wide results and limits: Exceeding age-matched healthy donors, baseline clonality also tracked the counts of circulating CD8+ T cells. Among the clonotypes, public ones were uncommon and contracted or held stable on treatment. Increased clonality at ibrutinib response gave way to a return toward baseline at progression.

This CDR3 has 15 residues. Germline V CDR1 and CDR2: LGHNA, YNFKEQ. The J segment lost 7 bases and the V segment lost 0 bases, leaving 6 bases of the junction unmatched. Points on this clone: The target antigen is unknown.

The chain links TRBV4-2 to TRBJ2-1, with 7 positions matching TRBD2. The specimen was PBMCs, collected after 12 months of ibrutinib treatment. This sequence originates from a human donor with chronic lymphocytic leukemia. For the CDR3, the DNA is TGTGCCAGCAGCCAAGAGGGAGCGGGAACGAATGAGCAGTTCTTC. This sequence encodes CASSQEGAGTNEQFF.